The TCR beta chain described here comes from a study of blood T cells in healthy people across ages. Germline CDR1 reads SQVTM; CDR2 reads ANQGSEA. Deletions cut 4 bases from V and 0 bases from J, with 11 bases between. The CDR3 runs 14 residues. The use of a sample-barcoded 5' primer and a J-beta primer mix characterized a second PCR of about 7 to 12 cycles. Each of the samples gave a minimum of 2.5 million paired-end reads that contained CDR3. TCRdb reanalysed the 5' RACE reads using MiXCR and keeps one entry per CDR3 protein. The sample includes over 1,500,000 distinct CDR3 sequences, 39% seen only once; the top ten take roughly 23%. Each donor had ten milliliters of peripheral blood drawn. Isolating PBMCs gave at least 6.5 million of these cells per sample.

The TCR originated in a human donor in good health. V and J are TRBV29-1 and TRBJ2-3; D possibly matches TRBD1 or TRBD2 (6 bases each). Sample: blood. In DNA form, the CDR3 reads TGCAGCGTTGGGAGGGGGGTTAGCACAGATACGCAGTATTTT. Translation gives CSVGRGVSTDTQYF.